This entry describes one TCR beta chain. Its antigen is unknown. The record originates from a study of PD-1 blockade in classical Hodgkin lymphoma. Study-wide results and limits: Repertoires differed for reasons still undefined, possibly disease activity or prior therapy. Relative to healthy donors, newly diagnosed patients reportedly had lower baseline TCR diversity, which was reported as lower still in relapsed/refractory patients. Complete responders' baseline diversity resembled that of newly diagnosed patients.

Every patient experienced relapse after autologous stem cell transplantation, and brentuximab vedotin exposure varied. Classifying best responses yielded complete response, partial response or progressive disease. Clones were sequenced by immunoSEQ multiplex PCR, and TCRdb holds only the in-frame ones, with some missing. Of some 16,000 clones in the sample, roughly 63% are singletons; the top ten hold about 9%. Trimming left V 6 bases short and J 0 bases short, with 7 bases between. This CDR3 spans 13 amino acids. CDR1 SGHDN and CDR2 FVKESK come from the germline V gene. The sequence came from a human donor with classical Hodgkin lymphoma. Material: peripheral blood mononuclear cells (PBMCs), obtained before the second cycle of nivolumab. V usage is TRBV14 and J usage is TRBJ2-3; D remains unclear. The CDR3 region is CASSYISTDTQYF. The CDR3 bases are TGTGCCAGCAGTTATATTAGCACAGATACGCAGTATTTT.